The rows below give T cell receptor beta chains drawn from one sample of a study of patients and donors after allogeneic stem cell transplantation. TCRdb analysed the RT-PCR reads with MiXCR anew, one entry per CDR3 protein. This table holds about 150,000 distinct CDR3 sequences, roughly 35% found once. The sequencing input was blood, either unsorted or a sorted T cell fraction (not recorded which). These TCRs come from a human donor who was either an allogeneic HSCT recipient or a stem cell or donor lymphocyte infusion donor (not recorded which). It is not recorded whose cells these are; they may come from a transplant donor. Both conserved end residues are trimmed from each CDR3. Expanded clones get a size class; other rows say once, few or many, or leave the size out.

>12|-|TRBV4-2
ASSQDRVNTEAF
>11|few|TRBV7-9
ASTTRTDSPLH
>11|-|TRBV6-6
ASRRDRGNTIY
>12|-|TRBV28
ASGGSVWGRKLF
>10|-|TRBV11-2
ATQDSRDEQY
>14|few|TRBV4-3
ASRPRWGKFYTEAF
>13|many|TRBV7-6
ASSSGQRLNYGYT
>13|-|TRBV28
ARSQRRASTDTQY
>11|-|TRBV20-1
SARVIVLETQY
>11|-|TRBV29-1
SVGTGVNSPLH
>9|-|TRBV25-1
ASSEGRSAF
>9|-|TRBV2
ASPGGGKAF
>12|-|TRBV7-2
ASSLGTGLGTQY
>11|few|TRBV20-1
SAVGPKLYEQY
>10|-|TRBV15
ATSTREHGYT
>15|-|TRBV4-3
ASSQTAGGSPYNEQF
>13|-|TRBV15
ATSGQTDWNSPLH
>12|few|TRBV4-3
ASSQDWGQGRGF
>12|many|TRBV4-3
ASSRARDNYGYT
>13|few|TRBV2
ASSGGTHSYNEQF
>10|-|TRBV20-1
SAATGNYGYT